This TCR beta chain was obtained from a study of post-analysis software for immune sequencing data. Broader study findings: There were a few TRBV segments more frequent in patients than controls, and TRBV5-6, TRBV5-1 and TRBV20-1 were among them. In multiple sclerosis, normalized Chao1 diversity was significantly below that of controls.

CDR1 is MDHEN and CDR2 is SYDVKM in the germline V gene. The CDR3 extends over 15 amino acids. V shed 2 bases and J 8 bases; nucleotides not matched to a gene: 10. Unique molecular identifiers tagged the TCR beta cDNA libraries. Each CDR3 protein gets one entry after TCRdb re-called the PCR reads with MiXCR. The sample contains more than 500,000 distinct CDR3 sequences, 34% of which appear only once. On this clonotype itself: As yet, its antigen is unknown.

The sample comprised blood. The rearrangement joins TRBV28 to TRBJ1-2; 8 bases match TRBD1. This clonotype originated in a girl aged 2 to 17 with multiple sclerosis. The CDR3 DNA follows: TGTGCCAGCAGTTTAGTACAGGGGGAGATGAGAGGCTACACCTTC. Its protein is CASSLVQGEMRGYTF.